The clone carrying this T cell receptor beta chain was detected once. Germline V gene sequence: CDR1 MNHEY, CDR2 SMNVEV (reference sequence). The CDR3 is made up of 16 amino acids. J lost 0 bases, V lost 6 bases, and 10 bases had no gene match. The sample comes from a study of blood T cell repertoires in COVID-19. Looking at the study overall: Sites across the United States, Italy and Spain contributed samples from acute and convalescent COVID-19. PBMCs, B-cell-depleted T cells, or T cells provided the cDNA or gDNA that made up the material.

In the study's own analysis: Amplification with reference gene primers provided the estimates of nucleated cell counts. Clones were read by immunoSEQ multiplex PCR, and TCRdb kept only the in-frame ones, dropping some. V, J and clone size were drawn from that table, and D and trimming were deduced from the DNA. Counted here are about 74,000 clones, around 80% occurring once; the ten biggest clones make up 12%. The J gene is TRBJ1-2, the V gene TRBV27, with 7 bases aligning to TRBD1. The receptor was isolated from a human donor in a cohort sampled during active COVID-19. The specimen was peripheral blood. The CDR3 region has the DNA TGTGCCAGCAGACCAGACAGGGCTGCCTCTAACTATGGCTACACCTTC. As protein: CASRPDRAASNYGYTF.